Below, one TCR beta chain is given with its context. No antigen is known for it. No much larger clonotype is one base removed from it; base qualities were not supplied. The CDR3 runs 14 amino acids, cysteine and phenylalanine included. The entry retains the CDR3 DNA only, 42 bases that are in frame from base 1. Cut back by 4 bases and 0 bases, the V and J ends lie 13 bases apart. From the germline V gene, CDR1 is SQVTM and CDR2 is ANQGSEA. From each donor, a single peripheral blood sample of 100 to 150 mL on average was drawn into heparinised tubes. A BD FACSAria II and a panel including CD45RO, CCR7, CD25, CD127, CD95 and CD27 were used to sort naive, central memory, regulatory and stem cell-like memory CD4+ T cells. Purity was above 98% for every sorted population. PBMCs were isolated immediately by Lymphoprep density gradient centrifugation and stained directly without culture. So that batch effects would be minimized, each experiment stained and sorted samples in pairs, pairing one healthy donor with one patient.

The sample comes from a study of beta chain features in type 1 diabetes (dated by TCRdb to 2017 to 2018). Regarding the complete study: No differences in mean age, gender distribution, total cell number or subset yield were found between patients and healthy donors. A total of some 100,000,000 sorted cells were examined across all samples, and the number of cells per subset was strongly correlated with RNA yield. In the study, recently diagnosed type 1 diabetes patients and matched healthy donors were compared on the TCRB repertoires of their sorted circulating CD4+ T cell subsets. Whereas all 30 or so donors provided naive and central memory subsets, regulatory and stem cell-like memory subsets were isolated from just 8 patients and roughly 8 healthy donors. Paper-wide results and their limitations: Because small numbers of individuals were included in the HLA sub-analyses, any influence of HLA type on TCRB rearrangement was left unresolved. The naive, central memory and regulatory TCRB repertoires appeared to resemble one another more closely among patients than among healthy donors. At VDJ recombination sites, type 1 diabetes patients had fewer insertions and more deleted nucleotides, which implies abnormalities in thymic rearrangement. Because cDNA rather than genomic DNA was sequenced, highly expressing activated cells could have been over-represented, although no difference in activation and CD3 levels was found between groups. Type 1 diabetes patients showed a moderate but significant shortening of TCRB CDR3 length in all four CD4+ subsets. Shorter templates might have been favored by PCR, but patient and control samples were amplified and corrected together, so both groups would have been affected equally by any skew.

The entire isolated RNA was reverse transcribed using the High Capacity cDNA Reverse Transcription Kit, and thus expressed TCRB transcripts were sequenced. Deep immunoSEQ sequencing was applied to naive, central memory and regulatory T cell samples, giving an average of about 3.57 million total reads per sample. After sorted cells were lysed in RLT buffer, RNA was extracted with DNase-treated RNeasy Micro or Mini kits, with the choice depending on cell number. Each cell subset was processed on its own to prevent cross-contamination, while patient and healthy donor samples were processed together. TCRB sequences were amplified from cDNA with the immunoSEQ multiplex PCR, producing 87-bp fragments spanning the CDR3 region. Sequencing of the amplicons was performed on the Illumina HiSeq platform. On the authors' methods: Synthetic template baselines were used to correct PCR bias computationally, reads within Hamming distance 2 were collapsed, and singletons that could not be merged were discarded. By aligning reads against IMGT, V, D and J genes, CDR3 length, and insertions or deletions at six rearrangement sites were assigned. Within each subset, clonotype counts were normalized to sorted cell number, after which true diversity and Gini coefficients were computed with the tcR R package. The overlap coefficient, calculated on TCRB nucleotide sequences, was used to measure repertoire sharing. As a proxy for the pre-selection repertoire, out-of-frame TCRB sequences from naive cells were analyzed. Entries here come from immuneACCESS through TCRdb and include only in-frame sequences with V and J called. Some clones fail to appear in such tables; in the studies checked, an unresolved V gene covers under half of the shortfall, and the cause of the remainder is unknown. The V and J calls and clone size were taken over from that table, and D and trimming were inferred from the DNA. The sample contains about 740,000 clones, 13% of them found a single time. Approximately 0.02% of the sample comes from the top ten.

Recombination connected TRBV29-1 to TRBJ2-7, with an unclear D gene assignment. Sequencing was performed on naive CD4+ T cells from blood. What this sample's cell subset or site label stands for: true naive CD4+ T cells. This sequence was found in a young man with type 1 diabetes. The CDR3 region reads CSVGVAGSSYEQYF. The bases are TGCAGCGTTGGCGTGGCAGGAAGCTCCTACGAGCAGTACTTC.